This TCR beta chain was found in a study of blood T cell repertoires in COVID-19. Across the study: T cells, B-cell-depleted T cells, or PBMCs provided the cDNA or gDNA that served as material.

Assay used: immunoSEQ multiplex PCR; TCRdb lists only in-frame clones, some missing. The data show around 90,000 clones, just under 85% seen once. V lost 3 bases to trimming and J lost 5 bases; unmatched junction nucleotides: 9. The germline gives CDR1 LNHDA, CDR2 SQIVND (reference sequence). The CDR3 is made up of 15 amino acids. This chain connects TRBV19 to TRBJ2-5, with 7 bases aligning to TRBD1. The source material was peripheral blood. The source is a woman aged 70-85 years with active or convalescent COVID-19. The CDR3 DNA follows: TGTGCCAGTAGTATTCTATTGGACAGGAAGGAGACCCAGTACTTC. Residues: CASSILLDRKETQYF.